This is a list of T cell receptor beta chains from one sample in a study of shared T cell receptors in the human thymus. Repertoires were generated with immunoSEQ multiplex PCR, while TCRdb's copy carries only in-frame clones and drops some. This sample has some 700,000 clones, with around 85% found just once. The same sample was also studied in work on human thymus T cells.

The sample taken for sequencing was thymocytes. The source of these receptors is a girl under three years old with a congenital heart defect. CDR3s include the opening cysteine and the closing phenylalanine or tryptophan. D genes are given only for firm matches. Clone size appears in some rows only: once, few, many, or a class for an expanded clone.

TRBJ1-4,.,.,15,TRBV4-2,TGTGCCAGCAGCCCCTCTTCGAGGCCCGGGGAAAAACTGTTTTTT,CASSPSSRPGEKLFF
TRBJ1-1,once,.,13,TRBV4-1,TGCGCCAGCAGCAACGGTTTGTTTAATGAAGCTTTCTTT,CASSNGLFNEAFF
TRBJ2-7,.,TRBD1,14,TRBV6-1,TGTGCCAGCAGCCGGGACAGGGTGGTCTACGAGCAGTACTTC,CASSRDRVVYEQYF
TRBJ1-6,.,TRBD1,16,TRBV19,TGTGCCAGTAGTCCGGGGTACAGGGGTAGTAATTCACCCCTCCACTTT,CASSPGYRGSNSPLHF
TRBJ1-1,few,TRBD1,14,TRBV6-1,TGTGCCAGCAGAACCGGGACAGTGAACACTGAAGCTTTCTTT,CASRTGTVNTEAFF
TRBJ1-4,.,TRBD1,23,TRBV6-1,TGTGCCAGCAGTGAAGCTGAGGGGGACAGGGGGCATCCTTGCGGGTTTGAAGATGAAAAACTGTTTTTT,CASSEAEGDRGHPCGFEDEKLFF
TRBJ2-3,.,TRBD2,16,TRBV19,TGTGCCAGTAGTGCGACTAGCGGGGGGCCGAGGGATACGCAGTATTTT,CASSATSGGPRDTQYF
TRBJ2-3,.,TRBD2,14,TRBV9,TGTGCCAGCGGTTGCGGGGGGGCCACAGATACGCAGTATTTT,CASGCGGATDTQYF
TRBJ2-7,.,TRBD2,14,TRBV2,TGTGCCAGCAGGCCATCTAGCGGGGCCTACGAGCAGTACTTC,CASRPSSGAYEQYF
TRBJ2-7,.,.,13,TRBV28,TGTGCCAGCAGTTTGACAGATTCCTACGAGCAGTACTTC,CASSLTDSYEQYF
TRBJ1-1,.,TRBD1,22,TRBV10-3,TGTGCCATCAGTGAGCAGGACCCACCCCCGGGACAGGGACCCCTCCTAAACACTGAAGCTTTCTTT,CAISEQDPPPGQGPLLNTEAFF
TRBJ2-1,.,.,19,TRBV4-1,TGCGCCAGCAGCCAAGACCCCAAAGAGGAACACCTCTCCTACAATGAGCAGTTCTTC,CASSQDPKEEHLSYNEQFF
TRBJ2-3,.,TRBD2,16,TRBV6-1,TGTGCCAGCAGTGAAATTAGTCGACTAGCTACAGATACGCAGTATTTT,CASSEISRLATDTQYF
TRBJ1-2,.,.,16,TRBV5-4,TGTGCCAGCAGCATAAAGGAGGTGCCCCCCAAGCGGGGCTACACCTTC,CASSIKEVPPKRGYTF
TRBJ1-4,.,.,19,TRBV19,TGTGCCAGTAGTATCCGGGGGGGCCGAGTCGTTGAGGCTAATGAAAAACTGTTTTTT,CASSIRGGRVVEANEKLFF
TRBJ1-1,.,TRBD1,14,TRBV4-1,TGCGCCAGCAGCCAATGGACAGGTACCACTGAAGCTTTCTTT,CASSQWTGTTEAFF
TRBJ2-2,.,TRBD1,16,TRBV5-1,TGCGCCAGCACACGGGACAGGGGTCCCAACACCGGGGAGCTGTTTTTT,CASTRDRGPNTGELFF
TRBJ1-4,few,TRBD1,14,TRBV12-5,TGTGCTAGTGGTTCGGACAGGGGCGGCGAAAAACTGTTTTTT,CASGSDRGGEKLFF
TRBJ2-5,.,.,13,TRBV6-1,TGTGCCAGCAGTGTAGTAGAAGAAGAGACCCAGTACTTC,CASSVVEEETQYF
TRBJ1-2,.,TRBD1,13,TRBV5-6,TGTGCCAGCAGCTTGGAGGCAGGGGGGGGCTACACCTTC,CASSLEAGGGYTF
TRBJ1-1,.,.,13,TRBV30,TGTGCCTGGAGTGTACGTTGGCCCCGCGGAGCTTTCTTT,CAWSVRWPRGAFF
TRBJ2-2,.,.,14,TRBV5-5,TGTGCCAGCAGCTTGGTCCGCGGCACCGGGGAGCTGTTTTTT,CASSLVRGTGELFF